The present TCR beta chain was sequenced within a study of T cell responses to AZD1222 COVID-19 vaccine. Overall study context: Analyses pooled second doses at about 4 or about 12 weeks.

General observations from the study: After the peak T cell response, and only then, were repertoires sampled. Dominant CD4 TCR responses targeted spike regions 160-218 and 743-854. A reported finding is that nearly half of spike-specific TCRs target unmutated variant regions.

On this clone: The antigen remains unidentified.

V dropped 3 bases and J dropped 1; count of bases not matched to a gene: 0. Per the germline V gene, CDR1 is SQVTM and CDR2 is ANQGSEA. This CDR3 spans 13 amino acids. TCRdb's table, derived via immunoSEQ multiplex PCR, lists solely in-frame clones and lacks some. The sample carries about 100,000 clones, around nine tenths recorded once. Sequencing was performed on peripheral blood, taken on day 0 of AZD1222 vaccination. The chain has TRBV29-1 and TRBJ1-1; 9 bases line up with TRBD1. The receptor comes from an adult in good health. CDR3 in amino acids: CSVEGQGNTEAFF. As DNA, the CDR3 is TGCAGCGTTGAGGGACAGGGGAACACTGAAGCTTTCTTT.